These T cell receptor beta chains were read from a single sample in a study of T cells expressing NK-cell markers. TCRdb re-called the 5' RACE reads; every CDR3 protein appears as one record, without DNA. The sample has 140,000 or so distinct CDR3 sequences. The sequenced material came from blood T cells: a sorted CD56 or NKG2C T cell subset, CD4+ or CD8+ T cells, or bulk PBMC T cells (not recorded which). The receptors here all came from a man aged 18 to 30 in good health. The CDR3 runs from the conserved cysteine through the conserved F or W.

v_gene	len	j_gene	CDR3aa
TRBV7-9	13	TRBJ2-4	CGLARQTKNIQYF
TRBV6-1	15	TRBJ2-1	CASRISGRAANEQFF
TRBV6-1	14	TRBJ2-2	CASSPSRATGELFF
TRBV3-1	20	TRBJ2-1	CASSQGIGGLAALTYNEQFF
TRBV6-5	15	TRBJ2-3	CASSYSGRALDTQYF
TRBV7-6	17	TRBJ1-1	CASSLDPGGASPAEAFF
TRBV29-1	15	TRBJ2-1	CSVEEGRGFYNEQFF
TRBV5-1	15	TRBJ2-3	CASSLAQQSPDTQYF
TRBV5-6	17	TRBJ2-5	CASSFGGGNAYQETQYF
TRBV7-8	15	TRBJ2-4	CASSLLSGSRDIQYF
TRBV7-8	15	TRBJ2-7	CASSLLAGNSYEQYF
TRBV30	13	TRBJ2-3	CAWSVMFTDTQYF
TRBV6-6	12	TRBJ1-1	CASSYSVSEAFF
TRBV6-1	18	TRBJ2-7	CASRLEEWGRMSSYEQYF
TRBV30	13	TRBJ2-2	CAWSPEYGGELFF
TRBV29-1	15	TRBJ1-5	CSVVLSGLPGQPQHF
TRBV5-1	16	TRBJ2-1	CASSLDLGASGHEQFF
TRBV19	17	TRBJ1-4	CASSIEPGQGAEEKLFF
TRBV27	17	TRBJ1-2	CASSLDSGQGFNYGYTF
TRBV19	12	TRBJ1-1	CASSALTVEAFF
TRBV6-2/TRBV6-3	15	TRBJ2-7	CASSYTGGDTYEQYF
TRBV10-3	13	TRBJ1-1	CAISESLNTEAFF
TRBV27	14	TRBJ2-7	CASSLYGGLHEQYF
TRBV29-1	16	TRBJ2-3	CSVLRTSGSVADTQYF
TRBV28	16	TRBJ2-7	CASSLILAGDTYEQYF
TRBV7-9	16	TRBJ2-1	CASSALTSGTYNEQFF
TRBV9	17	TRBJ2-3	CASSASIASIMTDTQYF
TRBV6-1	16	TRBJ2-7	CASSSWTGGPSYEQYF
TRBV20-1	15	TRBJ2-6	CSARDIASGANVLTF
TRBV12-3/TRBV12-4	14	TRBJ1-1	CASSSIQGLTEAFF
TRBV5-6	15	TRBJ2-7	CASSLRGGLRGEQYF
TRBV5-1	16	TRBJ2-2	CASSPSGQPNTGELFF
TRBV6-5	13	TRBJ2-3	CASSNSSPDTQYF
TRBV12-5	13	TRBJ1-1	CASGLGPNTEAFF
TRBV4-2	16	TRBJ2-5	CASSQDRQGSQETQYF
TRBV25-1	14	TRBJ2-3	CASTSGSGTDTQYF